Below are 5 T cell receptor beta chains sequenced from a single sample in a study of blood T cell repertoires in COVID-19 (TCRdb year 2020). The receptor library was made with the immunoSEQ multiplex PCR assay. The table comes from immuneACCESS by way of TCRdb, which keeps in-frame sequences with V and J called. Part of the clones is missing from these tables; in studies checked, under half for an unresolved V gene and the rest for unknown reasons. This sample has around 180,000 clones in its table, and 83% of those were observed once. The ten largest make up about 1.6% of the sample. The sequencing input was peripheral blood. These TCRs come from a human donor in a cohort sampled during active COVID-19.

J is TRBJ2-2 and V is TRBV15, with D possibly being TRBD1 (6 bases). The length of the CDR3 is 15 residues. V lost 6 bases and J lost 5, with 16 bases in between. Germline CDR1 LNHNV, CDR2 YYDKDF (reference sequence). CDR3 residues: CATSPPARGTGELFF. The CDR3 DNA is TGTGCCACCAGTCCCCCCGCGAGGGGGACCGGGGAGCTGTTTTTT. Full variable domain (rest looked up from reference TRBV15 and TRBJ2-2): DAMVIQNPRYQVTQFGKPVTLSCSQTLNHNVMYWYQQKSSQAPKLLFHYYDKDFNNEADTPDNFQSRRPNTSFCFLDIRSPGLGDTAMYLCATSPPARGTGELFFGEGSRLTVL.

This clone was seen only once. DNA for the CDR3: TGTGCCAGTAGTATTATCGGAGCCTACTCGCGGGATAGGAAGCAGTTCTTC. Residues: CASSIIGAYSRDRKQFF. J is TRBJ2-1 and V is TRBV19; a weak D match, TRBD2 (6 bases). The germline gives CDR1 LNHDA, CDR2 SQIVND (reference sequence). This CDR3 is built from 17 residues. Trimming took off 3 bases at V and 11 bases at J, with 26 bases between the two ends.

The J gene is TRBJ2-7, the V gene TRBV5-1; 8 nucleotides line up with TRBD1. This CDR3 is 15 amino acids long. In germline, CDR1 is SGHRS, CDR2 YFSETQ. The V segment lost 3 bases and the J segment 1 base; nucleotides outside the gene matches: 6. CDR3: CASSWGDRQSYEQYF. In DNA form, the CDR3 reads TGCGCCAGCAGCTGGGGGGACAGGCAATCCTACGAGCAGTACTTC.

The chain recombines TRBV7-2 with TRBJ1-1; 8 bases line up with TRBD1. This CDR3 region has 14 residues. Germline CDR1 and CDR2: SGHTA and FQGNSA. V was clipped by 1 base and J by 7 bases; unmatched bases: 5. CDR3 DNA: TGTGCCAGCAGCTTAGGGCTACAGGGGGTTGAAGCTTTCTTT. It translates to CASSLGLQGVEAFF.

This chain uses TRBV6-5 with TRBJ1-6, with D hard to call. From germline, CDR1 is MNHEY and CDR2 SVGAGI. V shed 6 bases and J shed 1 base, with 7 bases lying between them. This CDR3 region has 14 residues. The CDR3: CASRRESYNSPLHF. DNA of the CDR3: TGTGCCAGCAGAAGAGAGTCCTATAATTCACCCCTCCACTTT.